Below are 5 T cell receptor beta chains sequenced from a single sample in a study of T-cell reconstitution after alpha-beta-depleted transplantation in children. Molecular barcoding with unique molecular identifiers was used for the TCRbeta library. A single record per CDR3 protein comes from TCRdb applying MiXCR to the PCR reads. Of about 640,000 distinct CDR3 sequences in the sample, 10% to 15% were seen once. The input for sequencing was PBMCs, mostly from graft donor cells, taken 360 days after TCRalphabeta/CD19-depleted stem cell transplant. Receptors originate from a male patient younger than 18 who had a stem cell transplant for acute myeloid leukemia, so the T cells may come from the graft donor.

This sequence joins TRBV3-1 and TRBJ2-3; perhaps TRBD2 as D (6 bases). The V gene lost 2 bases and the J gene lost 6 bases, with 21 bases spanning the gap. The CDR3 length is 17 residues. Germline assignment: CDR1 LGHDT and CDR2 YNNKEL (reference sequence). DNA for the CDR3: TGTGCCAGCAGCCAACCGAAGATGGGACTCCTCGGGGATACGCAGTATTTT. Its protein product is CASSQPKMGLLGDTQYF.

V and J are TRBV7-9 and TRBJ2-7, with 8 bases identical to TRBD1. CDR1 SEHNR and CDR2 FQNEAQ come from the germline V gene (reference sequence). This CDR3 contains 16 residues. Unmatched junction bases numbered 7, after V lost 0 bases and J lost 3 bases. CDR3 loop: CASSLARGQGIYEQYF. CDR3 sequence (DNA): TGTGCCAGCAGCTTAGCCCGCGGACAGGGAATCTACGAGCAGTACTTC. The variable domain in full, with the rest retrieved from reference TRBV7-9 and TRBJ2-7, is DTGVSQNPRHKITKRGQNVTFRCDPISEHNRLYWYRQTLGQGPEFLTYFQNEAQLEKSRLLSDRFSAERPKGSFSTLEIQRTEQGDSAMYLCASSLARGQGIYEQYFGPGTRLTVT.

At least ten counts were recorded for this clonotype. The chain combines TRBV12-3 or TRBV12-4 with TRBJ2-1; D may be TRBD2 (5 bases). There are 14 residues in the CDR3. V gave up 3 bases and J gave up 6 bases, with 12 bases separating them. CDR3 coding DNA: TGTGCCAGCAGTTTCGGCGCGGGTGTCAATGAGCAGTTCTTC. Its translation: CASSFGAGVNEQFF.

This clonotype was seen more than once but under ten times. CDR3 in DNA: TGTGCCAGCCATGGGCAGCGGAAAGGGACCTACAATGAGCAGTTCTTC. It is translated as CASHGQRKGTYNEQFF. The gene calls are TRBV18 and TRBJ2-1; D perhaps matches TRBD2 (5 bases). This CDR3 region has 16 residues. CDR1 is KGHSH, CDR2 LQKENI, per germline. The V end was cut by 8 bases, the J end by 2 bases, with 19 bases between.

V gene TRBV28 combines with J gene TRBJ2-1, with 11 positions matching TRBD1. Germline CDR1 is MDHEN and CDR2 is SYDVKM. CDR3 length equals 15 residues. V lost 8 bases and J lost 0; bases outside the gene matches: 3. CDR3 sequence: CASGTGGVSYNEQFF. CDR3 nucleotide sequence: TGTGCCAGCGGGACAGGGGGGGTCTCCTACAATGAGCAGTTCTTC.